One sample yielded the 29 T cell receptor beta chains listed below, sequenced in a study of blood T cell repertoires in COVID-19. The method was immunoSEQ multiplex PCR; TCRdb's version includes in-frame clones alone and lacks a portion of them. The sample has approximately 180,000 clones, 89% seen once. Sequenced input: PBMCs or T cells enriched from blood (not recorded which). These receptors were obtained from a middle-aged woman with acute COVID-19.

This clone was seen only a few times. Other DNA sequences of this sample code for an identical CDR3. The chain joins TRBV7-2 to TRBJ2-3; possibly TRBD1 for D (6 bases). Germline CDR1 is SGHTA and CDR2 is FQGNSA. CDR3 length: 15 residues. Trimming took off 1 base at V and 4 bases at J, with 12 bases between the two ends. CDR3 residues: CASSLVGGAADTQYF. The CDR3 nucleotides read TGTGCCAGCAGCTTAGTAGGGGGAGCAGCAGATACGCAGTATTTT.

The CDR3 here is CASSPNGETQYF. The CDR3 region has the DNA TGTGCCAGCAGCCCCAACGGAGAGACCCAGTACTTC. V gene TRBV7-9 combines with J gene TRBJ2-5; D not certain. Trimming pared 5 bases from V and 4 bases from J, leaving 8 bases between. The CDR3 runs 12 residues. The germline gives CDR1 SEHNR, CDR2 FQNEAQ (reference sequence). Looking up the rest from reference TRBV7-9 and TRBJ2-5 gives the full variable domain: DTGVSQNPRHKITKRGQNVTFRCDPISEHNRLYWYRQTLGQGPEFLTYFQNEAQLEKSRLLSDRFSAERPKGSFSTLEIQRTEQGDSAMYLCASSPNGETQYFGPGTRLLVL.

The rearrangement links TRBV2 to TRBJ2-7; D is perhaps TRBD1 (5 bases). Trimming pared 4 bases from V and 7 bases from J, leaving 14 bases between. The germline V gene encodes CDR1 SNHLY and CDR2 FYNNEI. There are 13 residues in the CDR3. The CDR3 loop reads CASSATGLGEQYF. As DNA, the CDR3 is TGTGCCAGCAGTGCCACAGGATTGGGGGAGCAGTACTTC. The whole variable domain, remainder taken from reference TRBV2 and TRBJ2-7, is EPEVTQTPSHQVTQMGQEVILRCVPISNHLYFYWYRQILGQKVEFLVSFYNNEISEKSEIFDDQFSVERPDGSNFTLKIRSTKLEDSAMYFCASSATGLGEQYFGPGTRLTVT.

V usage is TRBV5-6 and J usage is TRBJ1-2; maybe TRBD1 (5 bases). CDR3 length: 14 residues. CDR1 SGHDT and CDR2 YYEEEE come from the germline V gene. Trimming left V 0 bases short and J 5 bases short, with 11 bases between. Written as DNA, the CDR3 is TGTGCCAGCAGCTTGGTTGGGGCGGAGTATGGCTACACCTTC. Protein: CASSLVGAEYGYTF.

The J gene is TRBJ1-2, the V gene TRBV6-5; no definite D call. CDR3 length: 14 residues. Trimming took off 6 bases at V and 1 base at J, with 12 bases between the two ends. Germline-derived CDR1 and CDR2 are MNHEY and SVGAGI. For the CDR3, the DNA is TGTGCCAGCAGCTCCCCTCGGGATAACTATGGCTACACCTTC. Amino acids: CASSSPRDNYGYTF.

The chain is built from TRBV11-2 and TRBJ1-3; no clear D gene. Germline CDR1 SGHAT, CDR2 FQNNGV. V lost 0 bases to trimming and J lost 0 bases, with 9 bases between them. CDR3 length: 16 amino acids. The CDR3 reads CASSLDFADSGNTIYF. DNA of the CDR3: TGTGCCAGCAGCTTAGATTTCGCAGACTCTGGAAACACCATATATTTT. The full variable domain, rest sourced from reference TRBV11-2 and TRBJ1-3, is EAGVAQSPRYKIIEKRQSVAFWCNPISGHATLYWYQQILGQGPKLLIQFQNNGVVDDSQLPKDRFSAERLKGVDSTLKIQPAKLEDSAVYLCASSLDFADSGNTIYFGEGSWLTVV.

V is TRBV29-1 and J is TRBJ2-1, with 8 bases fitting TRBD2. CDR1 and CDR2 (germline): SQVTM, ANQGSEA. The CDR3 has 12 residues. V gave up 7 bases and J gave up 4 bases; unmatched junction bases: 3. The CDR3 bases are TGCAGCGGTCAGCGGGAGTACAATGAGCAGTTCTTC. Its protein product is CSGQREYNEQFF.

This chain connects TRBV19 to TRBJ1-5; the D gene is possibly TRBD1 (5 bases). V dropped 6 bases and J dropped 0 bases, with 18 bases sitting between them. The CDR3 extends over 17 amino acids. CDR1 is LNHDA, CDR2 SQIVND, per germline (reference sequence). In nucleotides, the CDR3 is TGTGCCAGTAGCCAACGGGGGAGTGTTTATAGCAATCAGCCCCAGCATTTT. Encoded protein: CASSQRGSVYSNQPQHF.

This clone was recorded only once. Written as DNA, the CDR3 is TGTGCCAGCAGCATCGACACTAGCAATCAGCCCCAGCATTTT. This gives the protein CASSIDTSNQPQHF. This chain uses TRBV3-1 (or the pseudogene TRBV3-2) with TRBJ1-5; D ambiguous. The V and J ends lost 5 bases and 0 bases respectively, with 8 bases between them. The germline gives CDR1 LGHDT, CDR2 YNNKEL (reference sequence). The CDR3 spans 14 residues.

J is TRBJ2-1 and V is TRBV5-6; 9 nucleotides match TRBD2. The CDR3 has 14 residues. V shed 0 bases and J 7 bases; nucleotides not matched to a gene: 2. Germline V gives CDR1 SGHDT, CDR2 YYEEEE. CDR3 nucleotide sequence: TGTGCCAGCAGCTTGGGACTAGCGGAGAATGAGCAGTTCTTC. The encoded protein is CASSLGLAENEQFF.

J is TRBJ2-7 and V is TRBV7-2; 9 bases are a match to TRBD2. The ends lost 5 bases at V and 0 bases at J; junction bases unmatched: 8. The length of the CDR3 is 16 residues. The V gene's germline CDR1 is SGHTA and CDR2 FQGNSA. The CDR3 protein is CASSLGASGASYEQYF. CDR3 sequence (DNA): TGTGCCAGCAGCCTAGGGGCTAGCGGGGCCTCCTACGAGCAGTACTTC.

The V gene is TRBV11-3, the J gene TRBJ2-1, with TRBD2 matching 8 bases. The CDR3 has 14 residues. Germline CDR1 and CDR2: SGHNT and YENEEA. Unmatched junction bases numbered 5, after V lost 4 bases and J lost 6 bases. Here the CDR3 reads CASSSPGGSNEQFF. The DNA of the CDR3 is TGTGCCAGCAGCTCCCCGGGGGGGAGCAATGAGCAGTTCTTC.

This clone was seen once. CDR3 sequence (DNA): TGTGCCAGCAGCTGGTGGAGAGACAGCTACGAGCAGTACTTC. It is translated as CASSWWRDSYEQYF. J is TRBJ2-7 and V is TRBV5-6, with a possible D match to TRBD1 (5 bases). Trimming left V 3 bases short and J 3 bases short, with 13 bases between. The CDR3 totals 14 residues. The V gene's germline CDR1 is SGHDT and CDR2 YYEEEE.

The J gene is TRBJ2-3, the V gene TRBV5-1; 14 bases map to TRBD2. Germline lookup yields CDR1 SGHRS and CDR2 YFSETQ. The CDR3 has 16 residues. J gave up 6 bases and V 4 bases, and 7 bases lay outside the gene matches. CDR3 bases: TGCGCCAGCAGCCCAGGACTAGCGGGGGGTGGTGATACGCAGTATTTT. As protein: CASSPGLAGGGDTQYF.

This chain uses TRBV19 with TRBJ1-1, with 9 bases lining up with TRBD1. Germline CDR1 LNHDA, CDR2 SQIVND (reference sequence). The CDR3 is 16 residues long. V lost 4 bases to trimming and J lost 1 base; unmatched junction nucleotides: 7. CDR3 sequence reads: CASSNTGQGRNTEAFF. The CDR3, as DNA: TGTGCCAGTAGTAACACGGGACAGGGACGGAACACTGAAGCTTTCTTT.

The CDR3 spells CASSQTGASNQPQHF. In nucleotides, the CDR3 is TGTGCCAGCAGCCAGACAGGGGCGAGCAATCAGCCCCAGCATTTT. The chain combines TRBV28 with TRBJ1-5, with 8 bases fitting TRBD1. The CDR3 is 15 amino acids. From germline, CDR1 is MDHEN and CDR2 SYDVKM. With V trimmed by 6 bases and J by 1 base, 5 bases remained unmatched.

V is TRBV7-8 and J is TRBJ1-3, with TRBD1 identical over 8 bases. Germline CDR1 and CDR2: SGHVS and FQNEAQ. The CDR3 runs to 15 residues. V lost 1 base, J lost 3 bases, and 2 bases stayed unmatched. The CDR3 coding sequence is TGTGCCAGCAGCTTAGACAGGGGGAGTGGAAACACCATATATTTT. Translated: CASSLDRGSGNTIYF.

A word on this clone: Other DNA sequences in the same sample also yield this CDR3. This chain uses TRBV19 with TRBJ1-1; 8 bases match TRBD1. V shed 5 bases, J shed 5 bases, and the junction held 4 bases outside the gene matches. In germline, CDR1 is LNHDA, CDR2 SQIVND (reference sequence). The CDR3 has 13 residues. In DNA, the CDR3 is TGTGCCAGTAGTCTACGGACAGGGACTGAAGCTTTCTTT. Its protein product is CASSLRTGTEAFF.

The chain carries TRBV19 and TRBJ2-3; perhaps TRBD2 as D (7 bases). The CDR3 sequence is 16 residues long. Germline V gene data show CDR1 as LNHDA and CDR2 as SQIVND (reference sequence). V lost 10 bases and J 2 bases, leaving 22 bases between the germline ends. As DNA, the CDR3 is TGTGCCACAAACGGTGGGGGGGCCGGGTTCACAGATACGCAGTATTTT. Translating it yields CATNGGGAGFTDTQYF.

The chain recombines TRBV12-5 with TRBJ2-1, with TRBD2 matching over 13 bases. This CDR3 spans 17 amino acids. Per the germline V gene, CDR1 is LGHNT and CDR2 is FRNRAP. J gave up 3 bases and V 2 bases, and 4 bases lay outside the gene matches. Here the CDR3 reads CASGLTSGGALYNEQFF. The CDR3 DNA sequence: TGTGCTAGTGGTTTGACTAGCGGGGGGGCCCTCTACAATGAGCAGTTCTTC.

This chain uses TRBV19 with TRBJ2-4, with 14 bases fitting TRBD2. The length of the CDR3 is 15 residues. CDR1 is LNHDA and CDR2 is SQIVND in the germline V gene (reference sequence). The ends lost 8 bases at V and 3 bases at J; junction bases unmatched: 3. The CDR3 region has the DNA TGTGCCAGTGGGACTAGCGGGGGTCGCAAAAACATTCAGTACTTC. Protein: CASGTSGGRKNIQYF.

The genes are TRBV9 and TRBJ2-3; 9 bases fit TRBD1. Germline CDR1 SGDLS, CDR2 YYNGEE. The trim removed 4 bases at V and 5 bases at J, leaving 11 bases unmatched. This CDR3 comprises 16 residues. The CDR3 loop reads CASSLWGDRALDTQYF. The CDR3 bases are TGTGCCAGCAGCCTTTGGGGGGACAGGGCCCTAGATACGCAGTATTTT.

The V call is TRBV18, the J call TRBJ2-2; D possibly corresponds to TRBD2 (6 bases). In germline, CDR1 is KGHSH, CDR2 LQKENI. V lost 3 bases and J 4 bases, leaving 6 bases between the germline ends. This CDR3 contains 13 residues. The CDR3 DNA reads as TGTGCCAGCTCACCCGGGGGCACCGGGGAGCTGTTTTTT. It specifies CASSPGGTGELFF.

This clone was counted between two and nine times. The gene calls are TRBV19 and TRBJ2-2, with D perhaps TRBD1 (7 bases). V was cut by 7 bases and J by 5 bases, with 17 bases left in between. The CDR3 length is 15 residues. Germline CDR1 LNHDA, CDR2 SQIVND (reference sequence). The CDR3 protein is CASKPRGRRTGELFF. Written as DNA, the CDR3 is TGTGCCAGTAAGCCCAGGGGGAGGCGAACCGGGGAGCTGTTTTTT.

The gene calls are TRBV3-1 (or the pseudogene TRBV3-2) and TRBJ2-7, with 15 positions matching TRBD2. The CDR3 spans 15 residues. In germline, CDR1 is LGHDT, CDR2 YNNKEL (reference sequence). With V trimmed by 4 bases and J by 3 bases, 1 base remained unmatched. CDR3 DNA sequence: TGTGCCAGCAGCCGGACTAGCGGGAGGGGCTACGAGCAGTACTTC. This translates into CASSRTSGRGYEQYF.

The chain couples TRBV5-5 to TRBJ1-4; D possibly corresponds to TRBD1 (6 bases). This CDR3 has 19 amino acids. Germline V gene data show CDR1 as SGHKS and CDR2 as YYEKEE (reference sequence). The germline V and J ends were trimmed by 4 bases and 0 bases, with 22 bases remaining between them. In DNA, the CDR3 is TGTGCCAGCAGCGCACCTTCGGGACACCGATACCCAACTAATGAAAAACTGTTTTTT. This sequence encodes CASSAPSGHRYPTNEKLFF.

The chain recombines TRBV7-2 with TRBJ2-3; 11 positions agree with TRBD1. V lost 5 bases, J lost 2 bases, and 3 bases stayed unmatched. Germline V gene lookup returns CDR1 SGHTA and CDR2 FQGNSA. CDR3 length: 15 amino acids. The CDR3 region is CASSNGQGATDTQYF. As DNA, the CDR3 is TGTGCCAGCAGCAACGGACAGGGGGCCACAGATACGCAGTATTTT.

The chain carries TRBV6-5 and TRBJ1-1; 7 bases align to TRBD1. This CDR3 is built from 15 residues. V lost 0 bases to trimming and J lost 6 bases; unmatched junction nucleotides: 7. Germline CDR1 is MNHEY and CDR2 is SVGAGI. CDR3 in DNA: TGTGCCAGCAGTTACTCGATTGCGCAGGGGGCTGAAGCTTTCTTT. Amino acid sequence: CASSYSIAQGAEAFF.

The chain couples TRBV30 to TRBJ1-1, with 10 bases matching TRBD1. CDR1 is GTSNPN and CDR2 is SVGIG in the germline V gene (reference sequence). The CDR3 is 13 amino acids. V shed 5 bases, J shed 4 bases, and the junction held 4 bases outside the gene matches. The CDR3: CAWGTGAATEAFF. The CDR3 DNA reads as TGTGCCTGGGGGACAGGGGCGGCCACTGAAGCTTTCTTT.